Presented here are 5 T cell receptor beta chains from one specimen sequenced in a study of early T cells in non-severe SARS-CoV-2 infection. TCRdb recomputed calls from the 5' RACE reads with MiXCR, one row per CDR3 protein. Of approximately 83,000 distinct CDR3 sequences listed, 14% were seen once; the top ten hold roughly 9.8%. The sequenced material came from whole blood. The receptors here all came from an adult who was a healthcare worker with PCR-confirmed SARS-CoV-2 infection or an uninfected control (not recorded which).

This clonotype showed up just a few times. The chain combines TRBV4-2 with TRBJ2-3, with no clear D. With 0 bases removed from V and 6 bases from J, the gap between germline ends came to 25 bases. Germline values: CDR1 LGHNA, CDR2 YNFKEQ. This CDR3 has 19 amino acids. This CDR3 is CASSQDLDGPLRLRDTQYF. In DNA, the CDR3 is TGTGCCAGCAGCCAAGATTTGGATGGGCCTCTCCGGTTGAGGGATACGCAGTATTTT.

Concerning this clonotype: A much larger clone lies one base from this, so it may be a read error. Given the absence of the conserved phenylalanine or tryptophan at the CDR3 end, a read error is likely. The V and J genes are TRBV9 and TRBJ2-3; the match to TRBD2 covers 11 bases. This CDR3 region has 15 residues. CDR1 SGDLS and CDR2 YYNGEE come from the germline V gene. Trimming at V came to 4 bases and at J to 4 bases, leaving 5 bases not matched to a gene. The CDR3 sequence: CASSFSGGAADTQYL. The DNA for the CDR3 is TGTGCCAGCAGCTTTAGCGGGGGGGCCGCAGATACGCAGTATTTA.

CDR3 DNA: TGCAGTGCTCCCTTGCGGGGGGGGCAAGATACGCAGTATTTT. Encoded protein: CSAPLRGGQDTQYF. The gene calls are TRBV20-1 and TRBJ2-3, with 9 bases matching TRBD2. The trim removed 5 bases at V and 5 bases at J, leaving 8 bases unmatched. The CDR3 length is 14 residues. Germline values: CDR1 DFQATT, CDR2 SNEGSKA (reference sequence).

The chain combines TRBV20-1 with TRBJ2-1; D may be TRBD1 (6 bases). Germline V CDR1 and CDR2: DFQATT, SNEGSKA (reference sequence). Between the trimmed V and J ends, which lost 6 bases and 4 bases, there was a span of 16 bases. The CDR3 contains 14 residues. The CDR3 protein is CSAATGHPYNEQFF. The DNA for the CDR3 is TGCAGTGCAGCAACGGGACACCCTTACAATGAGCAGTTCTTC.

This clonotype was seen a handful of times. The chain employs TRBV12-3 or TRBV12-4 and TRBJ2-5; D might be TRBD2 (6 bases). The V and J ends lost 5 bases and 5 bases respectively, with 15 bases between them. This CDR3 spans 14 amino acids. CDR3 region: CASSQSRGRETQYF. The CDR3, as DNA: TGTGCCAGCAGTCAATCTCGGGGGAGGGAGACCCAGTACTTC.